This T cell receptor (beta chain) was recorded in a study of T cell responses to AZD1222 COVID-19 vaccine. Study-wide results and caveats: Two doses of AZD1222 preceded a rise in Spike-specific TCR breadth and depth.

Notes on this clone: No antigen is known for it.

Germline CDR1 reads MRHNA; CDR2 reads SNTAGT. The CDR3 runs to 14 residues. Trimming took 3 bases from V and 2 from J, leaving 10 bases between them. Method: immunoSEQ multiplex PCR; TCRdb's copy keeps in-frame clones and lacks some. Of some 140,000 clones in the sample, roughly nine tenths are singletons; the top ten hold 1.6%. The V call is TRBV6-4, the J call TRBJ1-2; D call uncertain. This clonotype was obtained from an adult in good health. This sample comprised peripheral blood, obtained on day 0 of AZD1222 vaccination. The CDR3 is CASSESARNYGYTF. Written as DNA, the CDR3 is TGTGCCAGCAGTGAGTCCGCCAGAAACTATGGCTACACCTTC.